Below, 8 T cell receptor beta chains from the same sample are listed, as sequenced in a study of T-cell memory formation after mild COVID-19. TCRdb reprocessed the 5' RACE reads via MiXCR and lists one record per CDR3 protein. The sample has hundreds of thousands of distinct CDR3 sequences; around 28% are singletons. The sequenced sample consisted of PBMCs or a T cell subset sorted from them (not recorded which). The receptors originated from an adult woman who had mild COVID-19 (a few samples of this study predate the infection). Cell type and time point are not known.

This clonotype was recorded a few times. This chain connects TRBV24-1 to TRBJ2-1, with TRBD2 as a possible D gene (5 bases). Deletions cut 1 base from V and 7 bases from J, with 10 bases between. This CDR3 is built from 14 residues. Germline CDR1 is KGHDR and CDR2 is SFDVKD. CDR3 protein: CATSDLWSGNEQFF. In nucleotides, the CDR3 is TGTGCCACCAGTGATTTATGGTCGGGAAATGAGCAGTTCTTC.

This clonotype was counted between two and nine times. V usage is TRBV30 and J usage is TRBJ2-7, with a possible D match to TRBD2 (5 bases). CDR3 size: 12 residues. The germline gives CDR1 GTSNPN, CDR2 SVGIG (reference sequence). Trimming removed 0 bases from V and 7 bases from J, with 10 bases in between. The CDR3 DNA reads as TGTGCCTGGAGTGTAGGTCCGGGGGAGCAGTACTTC. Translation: CAWSVGPGEQYF.

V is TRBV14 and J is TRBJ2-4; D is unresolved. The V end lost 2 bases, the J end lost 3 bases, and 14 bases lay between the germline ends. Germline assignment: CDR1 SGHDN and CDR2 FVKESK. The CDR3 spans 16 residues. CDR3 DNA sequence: TGTGCCAGCAGCCAACACCAGTCGCTGGGCAAAAACATTCAGTACTTC. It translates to CASSQHQSLGKNIQYF.

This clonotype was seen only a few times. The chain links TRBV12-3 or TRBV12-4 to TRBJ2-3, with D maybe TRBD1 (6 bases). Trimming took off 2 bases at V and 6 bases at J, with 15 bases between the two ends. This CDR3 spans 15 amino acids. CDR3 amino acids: CASSLLAGVEDTQYF. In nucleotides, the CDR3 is TGTGCCAGCAGTTTACTGGCAGGGGTAGAGGATACGCAGTATTTT.

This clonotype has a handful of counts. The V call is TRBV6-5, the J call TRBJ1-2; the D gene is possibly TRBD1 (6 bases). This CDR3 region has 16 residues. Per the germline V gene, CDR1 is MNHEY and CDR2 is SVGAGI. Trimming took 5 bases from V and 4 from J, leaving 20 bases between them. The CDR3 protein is CASSLRTVQSFYGYTF. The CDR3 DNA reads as TGTGCCAGCAGTCTACGGACAGTTCAGTCCTTCTATGGCTACACCTTC.

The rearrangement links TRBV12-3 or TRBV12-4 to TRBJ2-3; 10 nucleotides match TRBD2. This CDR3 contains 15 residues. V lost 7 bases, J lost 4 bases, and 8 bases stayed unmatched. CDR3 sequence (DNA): TGTGCCAGCAACCTTAGCGGGGGGTCTTCAGATACGCAGTATTTT. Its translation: CASNLSGGSSDTQYF.

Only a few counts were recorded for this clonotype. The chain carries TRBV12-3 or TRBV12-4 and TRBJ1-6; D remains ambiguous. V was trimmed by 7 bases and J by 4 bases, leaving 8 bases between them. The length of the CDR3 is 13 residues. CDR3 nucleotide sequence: TGTGCCAGCAACGGAGGGTATAATTCACCCCTCCACTTT. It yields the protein CASNGGYNSPLHF.

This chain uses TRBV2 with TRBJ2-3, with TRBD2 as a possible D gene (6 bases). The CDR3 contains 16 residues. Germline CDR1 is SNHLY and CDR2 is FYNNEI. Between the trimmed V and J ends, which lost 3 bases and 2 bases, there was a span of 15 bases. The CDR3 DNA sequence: TGTGCCAGCAGTGACAGCCGGGACTCCTTCACAGATACGCAGTATTTT. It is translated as CASSDSRDSFTDTQYF.